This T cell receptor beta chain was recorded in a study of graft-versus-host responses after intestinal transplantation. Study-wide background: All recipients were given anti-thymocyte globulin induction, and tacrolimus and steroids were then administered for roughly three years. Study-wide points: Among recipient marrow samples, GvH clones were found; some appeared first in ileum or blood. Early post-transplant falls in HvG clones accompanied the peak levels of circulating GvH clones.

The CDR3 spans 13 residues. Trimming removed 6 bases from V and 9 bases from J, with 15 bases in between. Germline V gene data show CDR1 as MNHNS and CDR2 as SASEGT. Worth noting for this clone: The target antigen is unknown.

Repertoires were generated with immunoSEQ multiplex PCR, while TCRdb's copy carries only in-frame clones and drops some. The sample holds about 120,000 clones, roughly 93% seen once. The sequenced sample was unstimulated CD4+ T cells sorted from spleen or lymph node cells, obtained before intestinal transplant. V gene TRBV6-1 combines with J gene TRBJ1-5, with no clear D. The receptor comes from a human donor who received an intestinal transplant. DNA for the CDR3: TGTGCCAGCAGCCGGATCTCCTCCGGGCCCCAGCATTTT. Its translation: CASSRISSGPQHF.